The following is a T cell receptor (beta chain) sequence with its context. Its antigen remains unknown. The CDR3 totals 13 residues. V lost 5 bases to trimming and J lost 4 bases; unmatched junction nucleotides: 1. Germline CDR1 is MNHNY and CDR2 is SVGAGI (reference sequence). This entry is derived from a study of OX40 agonist ivuxolimab in advanced cancers. Broader study findings: Both blood CD4+ and CD8+ T cells showed clonal growth by week 6 at 0.1 to 3.0 mg/kg.

Profiled with immunoSEQ multiplex PCR; TCRdb holds only in-frame clones, not every one. The repertoire has approximately 68,000 clones, around nine tenths of them found once; the top ten carry around 0.86%. Samples of blood were obtained at baseline, on cycle 4 day 1, and on cycle 7 day 1. The sequence came from an adult with an advanced solid tumor such as melanoma, head and neck, liver or kidney cancer. The gene calls are TRBV6-6 and TRBJ1-1; 10 bases match TRBD1. The source material was CD4+ or CD8+ T cells sorted from blood, sampled in a trial of the OX40 agonist ivuxolimab. Written as DNA, the CDR3 is TGTGCCAGCAGTGGGGACAGGGGCACTGAAGCTTTCTTT. Its protein is CASSGDRGTEAFF.